This T cell receptor (beta chain) was retrieved from a study of human T cells and chemical hapten exposure. TCRdb recomputed calls from the RACE reads with MiXCR, one row per CDR3 protein. The top ten hold over 2% of the sample, which has some 380,000 distinct CDR3 sequences, roughly 4.8% seen once. This clonotype was detected ten times or more. Antigen: not known. Time point: patch test 1, 2 weeks after DPC sensitization. Treatment in this sample: therapeutic diphenylcyclopropenone sensitization with weekly scalp DPC. The donor pool consisted of alopecia patients aged 18 to 70 years, considered suitable for DPC. Study results and caveats: With DPC sensitization, TCRs exceeding 1 in 1000 frequency showed no change.

This sample comprised whole blood, obtained in connection with sensitization to the hapten diphenylcyclopropenone (DPC). The receptor comes from a woman in her 50s with alopecia areata. Some clones in this sample may be carry-over from other donors' samples.

For the CDR3, the DNA is TGTGCCAGCAGCTTAGCTGGGACAGGCACAGATACGCAGTATTTT. Translating gives CASSLAGTGTDTQYF. This chain joins TRBV7-2 and TRBJ2-3; the match to TRBD1 covers 7 bases. The germline gives CDR1 SGHTA, CDR2 FQGNSA. The CDR3 has 15 amino acids. Unmatched junction bases numbered 1, after V lost 0 bases and J lost 1 base.